Here is one T cell receptor (beta chain) with its context. As yet, its antigen is unknown. A multiplex PCR was run with 60 Vbeta primers and 13 Jbeta primers. Sequencing was performed with immunoSEQ multiplex PCR; in TCRdb, only in-frame clones are kept and a portion is missing. Of approximately 120,000 clones detected, over 60% appear once; the ten largest clones hold 13%. This sample was included in a study of cytomegalovirus exposure and HLA in healthy donors. The wider study: The study placed about 81% of its approximately 400 genotyped donors in the Caucasian-associated ancestry cluster. The study, taken as a whole, reports: Investigators reported around 150 TCR beta chains as tied to cytomegalovirus.

V was clipped by 4 bases and J by 3 bases, with 13 bases between them. CDR1 is MNHGY and CDR2 is SAAAGT in the germline V gene. The CDR3 extends over 14 amino acids. The clonotype comes from a woman aged 55-70 years in good health and CMV-seropositive. V usage is TRBV6-8 and J usage is TRBJ2-7; tentatively, D is TRBD1 (5 bases). Sequencing input: PBMCs. Here the CDR3 DNA reads TGTGCCAGCAGTTCAAAATCCCAGGGCTACGAGCAGTACTTC. Translation gives CASSSKSQGYEQYF.